This T cell receptor beta chain was sequenced for a study of blood T cell repertoires in COVID-19. Across the whole study: Donors in the United States, Italy and Spain gave samples during acute or convalescent COVID-19.

Original processing notes: Reference gene primer amplification gave estimated nucleated cell counts. Assay used: immunoSEQ multiplex PCR; TCRdb lists only in-frame clones, some missing. That table gives V, J and clone size, and the DNA gave D and trimming. The data show about 79,000 clones, about 90% seen once. Germline trimming cut 6 bases from V and 10 bases from J; bases unmatched to any gene: 10. This CDR3 comprises 15 residues. Germline loops: CDR1 KGHSH, CDR2 LQKENI. The chain uses TRBV18 and TRBJ2-1; TRBD2 matches at 12 bases. The clonotype was recovered from a man aged 50 to 59 with active COVID-19. Source material: peripheral blood. The CDR3 here is CASSRASGGVQEQFF. The CDR3, as DNA: TGTGCCAGCTCCCGGGCTAGCGGGGGGGTACAGGAGCAGTTCTTC.